This T cell receptor (beta chain) originates from a study of cytotoxic CD8 clonotypes in ibrutinib-treated CLL. For the study at large: The average sample held approximately 240,000 productive templates and 94,082 productive rearrangements.

Deletions cut 8 bases from V and 2 bases from J, with 13 bases between. This CDR3 has 13 amino acids. Germline-derived CDR1 and CDR2 are SQVTM and ANQGSEA. The assay was immunoSEQ multiplex PCR, and TCRdb's table has in-frame clones only and misses some. The table shows about 160,000 clones, with roughly 80% occurring only once. This sequence was found in a human donor with chronic lymphocytic leukemia. The chain joins TRBV29-1 to TRBJ1-5; weak D call: TRBD1 (5 bases). The sequencing here drew on PBMCs, taken after 24 months of ibrutinib treatment. The CDR3 spells CSNVAGRNQPQHF. The CDR3 DNA sequence: TGCAGCAATGTGGCAGGGCGCAATCAGCCCCAGCATTTT.